The clone carrying this T cell receptor beta chain was observed many times. Its cognate antigen is unknown. From germline, CDR1 is SGDLS and CDR2 YYNGEE. Deletions cut 0 bases from V and 4 bases from J, with 14 bases between. This CDR3 is 15 amino acids long. Per the study methods: Junction-only sequences without quality scores were provided by ImmunoSEQ, so filtering was different. TCRdb's copy holds only in-frame clones and misses some; the assay was immunoSEQ multiplex PCR. V and J calls and clone size are given by that table; D and trimming were obtained from the DNA. The repertoire holds around 1,000,000 clones, with around three quarters as singletons. This entry comes from a study of shared clonotypes between healthy human individuals. Naive CD4+ cells were CD45RA-selected; the remaining cells were memory. General study points: Between a handful of donors, naive CD4 clonotypes were shared at a level of about 5.3%.

This TCR was sampled from a man aged 18 to 29 in good health. Some clones in this sample may be carry-over from other donors' samples. The specimen was memory CD4+ T cells from PBMCs. Subset denoted: CD45RA-negative fraction. The chain recombines TRBV9 with TRBJ2-7, with D unresolved. Written as DNA, the CDR3 is TGTGCCAGCAGCGTAGGAGCACAAGTGGAATACGAGCAGTACTTC. Its protein product is CASSVGAQVEYEQYF.